This TCR beta chain was found in a study of regulatory T cells in long-lasting Graves disease. Study-level findings and limits: Persistent disease favored TRBV28, TRBJ1-2 and TRBJ2-5. The researchers studied only peripheral blood, not thyroid tissue. A greater number of public clonotypes (about 3,000) was shared by persistent patients than by new patients (roughly 930). Less diverse TCR repertoires were seen in persistent Graves' patients than in newly diagnosed ones.

Trimming took 6 bases from V and 8 from J, leaving 26 bases between them. The CDR3 runs to 17 residues. Time point meaning: persistent/refractory GD, antithyroid drugs over 5 years with positive TRAb. Scientists built the TCR library using RNA that was extracted from PBMCs. Libraries of TCR beta came from iRepertoire HTBI primers plus Arm-PCR of CDR3 regions. TCRdb re-analysed the multiplex PCR reads in MiXCR, keeping a single row per CDR3 protein. In the table there are about 470,000 distinct CDR3 sequences, less than 25% of which are singletons. About this clonotype: The antigen is unknown.

This TCR derives from a female donor with Graves disease. The chain employs TRBV12-3 or TRBV12-4 and TRBJ2-1; D unresolved. Sample: peripheral blood mononuclear cells (PBMCs), taken when the disease was refractory, from a patient treated with antithyroid drugs. The CDR3 DNA follows: TGTGCCAGCAGCCCCCTTAGGTCGAGCTCCGCTATCGATGAGCAGTTCTTC. It specifies CASSPLRSSSAIDEQFF.